The 18 T cell receptor beta chains presented below share a single source sample, sequenced in a study of T-cell memory formation after mild COVID-19. TCRdb itself ran the 5' RACE reads through MiXCR, one entry per CDR3 protein. The sample lists roughly 580,000 distinct CDR3 sequences; approximately 19% were seen once. The sample consisted of PBMCs or a T cell subset sorted from them (not recorded which). Source of these receptors: an adult woman who had mild COVID-19 (a few samples of this study predate the infection). Cell type and time point are not known.

CDR3: CAWSRQGSGYTF. CDR3 nucleotides: TGTGCCTGGAGCCGACAGGGTAGTGGCTACACCTTC. The genes are TRBV30 and TRBJ1-2; 7 nucleotides agree with TRBD1. Germline CDR1 and CDR2: GTSNPN and SVGIG (reference sequence). The CDR3 is 12 residues long. The junction had 5 bases not matched to a gene; V was cut back by 3 bases and J by 7 bases.

This clonotype was counted between two and nine times. The chain carries TRBV12-3 or TRBV12-4 and TRBJ2-7; the D call may be TRBD1 or TRBD2 (5 bases each). The CDR3 spans 14 residues. The V and J ends lost 8 bases and 0 bases respectively, with 14 bases between them. CDR3 nucleotide sequence: TGTGCCAGCTGTGTGGGACGAAGCTCCTACGAGCAGTACTTC. Translating gives CASCVGRSSYEQYF.

The table lists this clonotype with many counts. The chain uses TRBV11-2 and TRBJ2-2; 11 nucleotides line up with TRBD2. Germline V gene sequence: CDR1 SGHAT, CDR2 FQNNGV. The CDR3 covers 17 residues. V gave up 2 bases and J gave up 5 bases; unmatched junction bases: 7. Written as DNA, the CDR3 is TGTGCCAGCAGCTTACCCCGTAGCGGGGGGGGGACCGGGGAGCTGTTTTTT. It specifies CASSLPRSGGGTGELFF.

This clonotype has a handful of counts. The chain links TRBV4-1 to TRBJ2-7, with TRBD1 identical over 11 bases. The germline V gene encodes CDR1 MGHRA and CDR2 YSYEKL. This CDR3 has 17 residues. J gave up 2 bases and V 1 base, and 7 bases lay outside the gene matches. DNA of the CDR3: TGCGCCAGCAGCCAAGCACCCCGGGGACAGGGGGCCTACGAGCAGTACTTC. Protein product: CASSQAPRGQGAYEQYF.

The table lists this clonotype with many counts. The chain employs TRBV4-1 and TRBJ2-7; TRBD1 or TRBD2 may be the D gene (6 bases each). The V and J ends lost 4 bases and 2 bases respectively, with 21 bases between them. This CDR3 contains 17 residues. CDR1 and CDR2 (germline): MGHRA, YSYEKL. The CDR3 spells CASSPFGGDWGPYEQYF. The CDR3 region has the DNA TGCGCCAGCAGCCCTTTCGGCGGGGATTGGGGGCCCTACGAGCAGTACTTC.

This clonotype was counted only a few times. The genes are TRBV18 and TRBJ2-7, with 10 bases that match TRBD2. The CDR3 has 17 amino acids. The J segment lost 7 bases and the V segment lost 5 bases, leaving 17 bases of the junction unmatched. The germline V gene encodes CDR1 KGHSH and CDR2 LQKENI. As DNA, the CDR3 is TGTGCCAGCTCATCGTCACCGGGACTAGCGCAATCGGGGGAGCAGTACTTC. This sequence encodes CASSSSPGLAQSGEQYF.

The table lists this clonotype with a few counts. The chain combines TRBV6-1 with TRBJ2-3; D possibly matches TRBD1 or TRBD2 (5 bases each). Germline CDR1 reads MNHNS; CDR2 reads SASEGT. CDR3 length: 15 residues. With 3 bases removed from V and 4 bases from J, the gap between germline ends came to 14 bases. The CDR3 DNA sequence: TGTGCCAGCAGTGAGTGGGGACGGTCGTCAGATACGCAGTATTTT. Amino acid sequence: CASSEWGRSSDTQYF.

V usage is TRBV7-6 and J usage is TRBJ2-3, with 12 bases matching TRBD2. J gave up 4 bases and V 6 bases, and 14 bases lay outside the gene matches. The germline V gene encodes CDR1 SGHVS and CDR2 FNYEAQ. This CDR3 spans 18 amino acids. The CDR3, as DNA: TGTGCCAGCAGTCTTGGCCGGTTGACTAGCGGGGGCGCAGATACGCAGTATTTT. This sequence encodes CASSLGRLTSGGADTQYF.

The genes are TRBV7-2 and TRBJ2-3; 8 nucleotides agree with TRBD2. The CDR3 totals 17 residues. Germline V gene sequence: CDR1 SGHTA, CDR2 FQGNSA. The V gene end was trimmed by 5 bases and the J gene end by 5 bases; junction bases not matched to a gene: 15. CDR3 region: CASSINRLAGKGDTQYF. Written as DNA, the CDR3 is TGTGCCAGCAGCATAAACCGATTAGCGGGAAAGGGAGATACGCAGTATTTT.

This clonotype was counted ten times or more. This chain joins TRBV5-1 and TRBJ2-5, with no clear D. The CDR3 contains 15 residues. Germline CDR1 and CDR2: SGHRS and YFSETQ. With 5 bases removed from V and 0 bases from J, the gap between germline ends came to 14 bases. The CDR3 DNA sequence: TGCGCCAGCAGTAGCCAGGACGTGTACCAAGAGACCCAGTACTTC. Protein product: CASSSQDVYQETQYF. Supplemented by reference TRBV5-1 and TRBJ2-5, the full variable domain reads KAGVTQTPRYLIKTRGQQVTLSCSPISGHRSVSWYQQTPGQGLQFLFEYFSETQRNKGNFPGRFSGRQFSNSRSEMNVSTLELGDSALYLCASSSQDVYQETQYFGPGTRLLVL.

This clonotype was counted a few times. The genes are TRBV7-9 and TRBJ2-1; D call uncertain. V was trimmed by 5 bases and J by 7 bases, leaving 15 bases between them. Germline CDR1 SEHNR, CDR2 FQNEAQ (reference sequence). The CDR3 extends over 14 amino acids. The CDR3 DNA sequence: TGTGCCAGCAGCGTTACCCGTGACGTAAATGAGCAGTTCTTC. This encodes CASSVTRDVNEQFF.

There are a few counts of this clonotype. This chain connects TRBV30 to TRBJ1-2; no reliable D call. The germline CDR1 and CDR2 sequences are GTSNPN and SVGIG (reference sequence). The CDR3 loop spans 15 amino acids. Trimming stripped 3 bases from V and 0 bases from J, with 14 bases between. The CDR3 coding sequence is TGTGCCTGGAGGCTGCCGGTAGGGACTAACTATGGCTACACCTTC. As protein: CAWRLPVGTNYGYTF. Drawing the rest from reference TRBV30 and TRBJ1-2, the complete variable domain is SQTIHQWPATLVQPVGSPLSLECTVEGTSNPNLYWYRQAAGRGLQLLFYSVGIGQISSEVPQNLSASRPQDRQFILSSKKLLLSDSGFYLCAWRLPVGTNYGYTFGSGTRLTVV.

The sample holds many counts of this clonotype. V usage is TRBV20-1 and J usage is TRBJ2-1; 12 bases align to TRBD2. The ends lost 0 bases at V and 4 bases at J; junction bases unmatched: 10. This CDR3 comprises 18 residues. Germline CDR1 is DFQATT and CDR2 is SNEGSKA (reference sequence). CDR3 in amino acids: CSARDSSSGRAGYNEQFF. DNA for the CDR3: TGCAGTGCTAGAGATAGCTCTAGCGGGAGGGCCGGATACAATGAGCAGTTCTTC.

V is TRBV7-9 and J is TRBJ2-1; 8 positions agree with TRBD2. The CDR3 spans 15 residues. V shed 5 bases and J 4 bases; nucleotides not matched to a gene: 7. CDR1 is SEHNR, CDR2 FQNEAQ, per germline (reference sequence). The CDR3 here is CASSQSGGLYNEQFF. The CDR3, as DNA: TGTGCCAGCAGCCAGAGCGGGGGCCTATACAATGAGCAGTTCTTC.

Turning to this clonotype: Just one base apart from a much larger clone, this may be a read error. The V gene is TRBV7-2, the J gene TRBJ2-7; 9 bases fit TRBD2. CDR1 is SGHTA and CDR2 is FQGNSA in the germline V gene. The CDR3 consists of 13 residues. The CDR3 region is CASGLQRREGLNF. CDR3 nucleotides: TGTGCCAGCGGCTTACAGAGGCGGGAGGGCCTGAACTTC. The entire variable domain, with the rest obtained from reference TRBV7-2 and TRBJ2-7, is as follows: GAGVSQSPSNKVTEKGKDVELRCDPISGHTALYWYRQSLGQGLEFLIYFQGNSAPDKSGLPSDRFSAERTGGSVSTLTIQRTQQEDSAVYLCASGLQRREGLNFGPGTRLTVT.

This clonotype was counted at least ten times. The J gene is TRBJ2-5, the V gene TRBV20-1, with 7 bases aligning to TRBD2. Germline trimming cut 0 bases from V and 10 bases from J; bases unmatched to any gene: 8. The CDR3 consists of 13 residues. Germline values: CDR1 DFQATT, CDR2 SNEGSKA (reference sequence). This chain's CDR3 is CSAREPSGLGQYF. In DNA, the CDR3 is TGCAGTGCTAGAGAGCCTAGCGGCTTAGGCCAGTACTTC.

There are a few counts of this clonotype. The CDR3 reads CATGGALYQETQYF. The CDR3 region has the DNA TGTGCCACTGGCGGGGCTTTGTACCAAGAGACCCAGTACTTC. The chain employs TRBV2 and TRBJ2-5; D possibly corresponds to TRBD2 (6 bases). CDR1 is SNHLY, CDR2 FYNNEI, per germline. The V gene lost 10 bases and the J gene lost 0 bases, with 15 bases spanning the gap. The CDR3 loop spans 14 amino acids.

The rearrangement links TRBV5-1 to TRBJ2-3, with D perhaps matching TRBD1 or TRBD2 (5 bases each). Germline assignment: CDR1 SGHRS and CDR2 YFSETQ. The CDR3 runs 14 residues. Trimming cost V 1 base and J 4 bases, with 10 bases left between them. CDR3 bases: TGCGCCAGCAGCTTGTCCCAGGGACCAGATACGCAGTATTTT. Protein sequence: CASSLSQGPDTQYF.